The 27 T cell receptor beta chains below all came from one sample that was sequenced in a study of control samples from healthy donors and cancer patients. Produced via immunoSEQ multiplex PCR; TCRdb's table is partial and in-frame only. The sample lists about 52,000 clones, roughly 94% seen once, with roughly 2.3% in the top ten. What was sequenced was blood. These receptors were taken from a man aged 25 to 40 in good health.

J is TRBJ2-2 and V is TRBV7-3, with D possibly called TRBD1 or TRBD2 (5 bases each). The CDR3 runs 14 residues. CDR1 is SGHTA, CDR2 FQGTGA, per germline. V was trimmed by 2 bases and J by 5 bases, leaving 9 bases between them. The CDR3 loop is CASSLGTATGELFF. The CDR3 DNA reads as TGTGCCAGCAGCTTAGGGACCGCTACCGGGGAGCTGTTTTTT.

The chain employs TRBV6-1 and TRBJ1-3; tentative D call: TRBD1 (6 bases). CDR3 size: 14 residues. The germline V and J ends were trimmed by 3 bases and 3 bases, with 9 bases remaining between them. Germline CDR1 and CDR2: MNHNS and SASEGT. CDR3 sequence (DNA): TGTGCCAGCAGTGACAGGGGTAATGGAAACACCATATATTTT. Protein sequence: CASSDRGNGNTIYF.

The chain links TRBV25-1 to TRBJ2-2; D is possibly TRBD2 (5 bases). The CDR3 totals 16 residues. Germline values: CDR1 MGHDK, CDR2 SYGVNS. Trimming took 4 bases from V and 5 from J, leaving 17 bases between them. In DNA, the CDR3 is TGTGCCAGCAGTGGCTGGACCGGGATGTGGACCGGGGAGCTGTTTTTT. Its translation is CASSGWTGMWTGELFF.

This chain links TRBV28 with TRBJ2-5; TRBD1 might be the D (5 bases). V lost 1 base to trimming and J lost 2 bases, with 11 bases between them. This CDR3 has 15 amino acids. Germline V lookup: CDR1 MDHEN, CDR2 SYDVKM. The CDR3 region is CASSLFPGKQETQYF. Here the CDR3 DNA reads TGTGCCAGCAGTTTATTTCCAGGGAAGCAAGAGACCCAGTACTTC.

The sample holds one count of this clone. The CDR3 DNA is TGTGCCATCAGGGCACAAGAGACCCAGTACTTC. It specifies CAIRAQETQYF. The genes are TRBV10-3 and TRBJ2-5; no definite D call. The CDR3 is 11 amino acids. Germline lookup yields CDR1 ENHRY and CDR2 SYGVKD. The V gene lost 6 bases and the J gene lost 2 bases, with 4 bases spanning the gap.

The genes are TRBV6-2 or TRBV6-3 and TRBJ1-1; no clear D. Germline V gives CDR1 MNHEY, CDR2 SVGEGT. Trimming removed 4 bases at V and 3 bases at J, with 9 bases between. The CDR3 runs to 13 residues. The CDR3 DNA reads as TGTGCCAGCAGTTCTGCCGGACACACTGAAGCTTTCTTT. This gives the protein CASSSAGHTEAFF.

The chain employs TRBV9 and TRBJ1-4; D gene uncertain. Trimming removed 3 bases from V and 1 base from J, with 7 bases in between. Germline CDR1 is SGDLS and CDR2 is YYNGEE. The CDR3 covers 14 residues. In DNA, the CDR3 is TGTGCCAGCAGCGCAGGAGGAACTAATGAAAAACTGTTTTTT. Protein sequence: CASSAGGTNEKLFF.

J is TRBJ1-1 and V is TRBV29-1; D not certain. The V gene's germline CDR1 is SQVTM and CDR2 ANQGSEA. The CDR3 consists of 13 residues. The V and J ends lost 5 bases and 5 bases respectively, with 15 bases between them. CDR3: CSVLSPRETEAFF. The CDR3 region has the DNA TGCAGCGTTCTTTCCCCACGGGAGACTGAAGCTTTCTTT.

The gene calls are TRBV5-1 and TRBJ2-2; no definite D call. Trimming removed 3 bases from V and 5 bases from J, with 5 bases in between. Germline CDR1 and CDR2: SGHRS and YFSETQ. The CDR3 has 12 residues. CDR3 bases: TGCGCCAGCAGCTCGTCTACCGGGGAGCTGTTTTTT. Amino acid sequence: CASSSSTGELFF.

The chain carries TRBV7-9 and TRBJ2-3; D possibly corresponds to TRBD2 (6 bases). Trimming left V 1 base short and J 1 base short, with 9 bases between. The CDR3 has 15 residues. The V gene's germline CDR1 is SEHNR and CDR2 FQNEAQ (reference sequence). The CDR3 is CASSLEWGGTDTQYF. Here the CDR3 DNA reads TGTGCCAGCAGCTTAGAGTGGGGGGGCACAGATACGCAGTATTTT.

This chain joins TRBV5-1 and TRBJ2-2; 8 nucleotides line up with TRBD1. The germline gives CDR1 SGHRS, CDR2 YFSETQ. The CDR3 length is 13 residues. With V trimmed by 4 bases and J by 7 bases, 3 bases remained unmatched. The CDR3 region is CASSLQGGGELFF. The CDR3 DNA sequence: TGCGCCAGCAGCCTACAGGGGGGCGGGGAGCTGTTTTTT. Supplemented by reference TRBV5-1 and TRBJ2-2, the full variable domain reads KAGVTQTPRYLIKTRGQQVTLSCSPISGHRSVSWYQQTPGQGLQFLFEYFSETQRNKGNFPGRFSGRQFSNSRSEMNVSTLELGDSALYLCASSLQGGGELFFGEGSRLTVL.

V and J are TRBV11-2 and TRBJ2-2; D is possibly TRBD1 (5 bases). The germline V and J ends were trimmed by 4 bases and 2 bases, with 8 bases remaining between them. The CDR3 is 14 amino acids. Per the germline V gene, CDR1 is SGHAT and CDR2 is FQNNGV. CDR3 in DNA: TGTGCCAGCAGCTCCCGGACAAACACCGGGGAGCTGTTTTTT. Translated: CASSSRTNTGELFF.

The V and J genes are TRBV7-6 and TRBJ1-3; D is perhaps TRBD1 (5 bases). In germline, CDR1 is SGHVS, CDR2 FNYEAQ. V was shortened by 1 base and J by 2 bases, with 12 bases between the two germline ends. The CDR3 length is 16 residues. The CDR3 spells CASSLVPGTTGNTIYF. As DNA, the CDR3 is TGTGCCAGCAGCTTAGTGCCCGGGACCACTGGAAACACCATATATTTT.

The CDR3 sequence: CASSAGSGRAGTGELFF. CDR3 in DNA: TGTGCCAGCAGTGCGGGTAGCGGGAGGGCCGGGACCGGGGAGCTGTTTTTT. The rearrangement joins TRBV2 to TRBJ2-2; 11 bases fit TRBD2. Germline assignment: CDR1 SNHLY and CDR2 FYNNEI. The CDR3 has 17 amino acids. Trimming took 4 bases from V and 5 from J; bases not matched to a gene: 9.

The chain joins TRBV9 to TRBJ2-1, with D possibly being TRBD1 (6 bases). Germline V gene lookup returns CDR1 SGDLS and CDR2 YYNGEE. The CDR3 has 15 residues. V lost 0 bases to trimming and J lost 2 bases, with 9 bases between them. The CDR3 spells CASSVDGQTYNEQFF. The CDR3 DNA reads TGTGCCAGCAGCGTAGATGGACAGACCTACAATGAGCAGTTCTTC. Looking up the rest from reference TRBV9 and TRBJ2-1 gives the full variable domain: DSGVTQTPKHLITATGQRVTLRCSPRSGDLSVYWYQQSLDQGLQFLIQYYNGEERAKGNILERFSAQQFPDLHSELNLSSLELGDSALYFCASSVDGQTYNEQFFGPGTRLTVL.

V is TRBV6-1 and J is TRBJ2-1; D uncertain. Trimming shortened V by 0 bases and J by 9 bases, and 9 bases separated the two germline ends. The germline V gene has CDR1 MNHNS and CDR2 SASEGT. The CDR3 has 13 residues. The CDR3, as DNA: TGTGCCAGCAGTGAAGCGTTCAGGAGTGAGCAGTTCTTC. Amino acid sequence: CASSEAFRSEQFF.

The CDR3 DNA is TGTGCCAGCAACGTTGGGGGCACTGAAGCTTTCTTT. It yields the protein CASNVGGTEAFF. This chain links TRBV7-9 with TRBJ1-1, with a possible D match to TRBD1 (5 bases). V was shortened by 7 bases and J by 4 bases, with 10 bases between the two germline ends. Germline CDR1 SEHNR, CDR2 FQNEAQ (reference sequence). The CDR3 is 12 amino acids.

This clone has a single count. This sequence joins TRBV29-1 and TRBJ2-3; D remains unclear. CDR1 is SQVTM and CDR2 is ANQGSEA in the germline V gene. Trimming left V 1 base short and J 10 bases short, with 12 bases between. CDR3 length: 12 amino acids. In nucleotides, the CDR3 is TGCAGCGTTGAAGTTTTGGACCGTTCGCAGTATTTT. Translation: CSVEVLDRSQYF.

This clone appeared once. The CDR3 coding sequence is TGTGCCAGCAGCTTAGCGGGGCAGGTCACAGATACGCAGTATTTT. Translation: CASSLAGQVTDTQYF. The genes are TRBV7-9 and TRBJ2-3, with a possible D match to TRBD1 (5 bases). V was shortened by 0 bases and J by 2 bases, with 9 bases between the two germline ends. This CDR3 spans 15 amino acids. CDR1 and CDR2 from the germline V gene are SEHNR and FQNEAQ (reference sequence).

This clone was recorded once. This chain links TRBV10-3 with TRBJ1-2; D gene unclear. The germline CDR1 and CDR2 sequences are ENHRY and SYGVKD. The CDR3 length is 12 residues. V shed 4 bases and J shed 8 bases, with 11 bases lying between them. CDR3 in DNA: TGTGCCATCAGTGGACGAGGTCTCGGCTACACCTTC. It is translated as CAISGRGLGYTF.

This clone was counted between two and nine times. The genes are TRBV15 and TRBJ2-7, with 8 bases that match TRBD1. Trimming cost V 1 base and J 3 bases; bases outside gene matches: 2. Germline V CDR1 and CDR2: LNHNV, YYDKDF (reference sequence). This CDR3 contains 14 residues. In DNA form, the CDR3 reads TGTGCCACCAGCAGAGCAGGACAGGGCTACGAGCAGTACTTC. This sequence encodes CATSRAGQGYEQYF.

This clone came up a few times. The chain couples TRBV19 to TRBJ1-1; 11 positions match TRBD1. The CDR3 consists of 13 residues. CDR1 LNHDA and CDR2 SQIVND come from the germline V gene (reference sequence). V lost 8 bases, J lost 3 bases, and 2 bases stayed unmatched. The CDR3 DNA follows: TGTGCCAGTGGGGACAGGGGGTACACTGAAGCTTTCTTT. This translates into CASGDRGYTEAFF.

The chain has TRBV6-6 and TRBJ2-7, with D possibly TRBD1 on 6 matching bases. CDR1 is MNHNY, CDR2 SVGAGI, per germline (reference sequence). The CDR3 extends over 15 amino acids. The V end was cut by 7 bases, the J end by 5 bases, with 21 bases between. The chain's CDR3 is CASTGPGHRGDEQYF. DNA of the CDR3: TGTGCCAGCACCGGACCGGGACACCGAGGCGACGAGCAGTACTTC.

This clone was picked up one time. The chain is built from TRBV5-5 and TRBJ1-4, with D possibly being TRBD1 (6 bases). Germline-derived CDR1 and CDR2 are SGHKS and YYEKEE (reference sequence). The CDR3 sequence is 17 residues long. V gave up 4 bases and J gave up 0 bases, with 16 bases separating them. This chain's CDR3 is CASSEGQTFATNEKLFF. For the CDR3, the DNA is TGTGCCAGCAGCGAAGGACAGACCTTTGCAACTAATGAAAAACTGTTTTTT.

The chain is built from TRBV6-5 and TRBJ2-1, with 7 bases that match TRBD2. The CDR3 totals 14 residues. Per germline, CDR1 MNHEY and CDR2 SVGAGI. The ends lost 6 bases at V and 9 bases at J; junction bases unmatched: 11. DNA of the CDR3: TGTGCCAGCAGATCTGTATCCCGGGGGGTTGAGCAGTTCTTC. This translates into CASRSVSRGVEQFF.

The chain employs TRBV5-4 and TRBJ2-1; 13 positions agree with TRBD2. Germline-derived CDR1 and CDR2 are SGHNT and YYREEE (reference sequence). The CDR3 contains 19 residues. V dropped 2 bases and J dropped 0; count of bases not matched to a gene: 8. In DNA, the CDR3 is TGTGCCAGCAGCTTCGGACTAGCGGGAGCCGCGAGCTCCTACAATGAGCAGTTCTTC. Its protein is CASSFGLAGAASSYNEQFF.

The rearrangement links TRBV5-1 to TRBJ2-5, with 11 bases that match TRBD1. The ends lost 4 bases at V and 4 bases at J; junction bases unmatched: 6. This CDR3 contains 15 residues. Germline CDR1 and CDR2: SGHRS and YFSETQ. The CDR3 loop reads CASSGQGASRETQYF. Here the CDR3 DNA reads TGCGCCAGCAGCGGACAGGGGGCCTCTCGAGAGACCCAGTACTTC. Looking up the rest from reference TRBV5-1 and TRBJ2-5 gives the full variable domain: KAGVTQTPRYLIKTRGQQVTLSCSPISGHRSVSWYQQTPGQGLQFLFEYFSETQRNKGNFPGRFSGRQFSNSRSEMNVSTLELGDSALYLCASSGQGASRETQYFGPGTRLLVL.